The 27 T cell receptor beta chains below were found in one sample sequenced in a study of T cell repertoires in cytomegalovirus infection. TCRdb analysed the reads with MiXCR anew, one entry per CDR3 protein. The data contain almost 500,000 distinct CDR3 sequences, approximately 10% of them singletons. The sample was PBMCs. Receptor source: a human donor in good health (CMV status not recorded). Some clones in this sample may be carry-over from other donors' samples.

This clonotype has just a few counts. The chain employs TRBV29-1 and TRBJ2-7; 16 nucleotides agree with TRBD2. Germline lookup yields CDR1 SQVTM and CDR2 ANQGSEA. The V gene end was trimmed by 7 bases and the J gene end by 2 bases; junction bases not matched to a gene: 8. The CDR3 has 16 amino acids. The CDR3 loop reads CSARTGTSGGAYEQYF. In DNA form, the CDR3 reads TGCAGCGCCCGGACCGGGACTAGCGGGGGGGCCTACGAGCAGTACTTC.

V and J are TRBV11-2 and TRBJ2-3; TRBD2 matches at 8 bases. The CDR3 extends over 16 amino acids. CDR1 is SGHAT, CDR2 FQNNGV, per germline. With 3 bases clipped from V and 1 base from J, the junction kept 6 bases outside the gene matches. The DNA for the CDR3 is TGTGCCAGCAGCTTCAGCGGGAGTGCGCGCACAGATACGCAGTATTTT. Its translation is CASSFSGSARTDTQYF.

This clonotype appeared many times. The CDR3 nucleotides are TGTGCCAGCAGCTTAGCAGGATTGGGTGGAGAGACCCAGTACTTC. Translation: CASSLAGLGGETQYF. The gene calls are TRBV7-2 and TRBJ2-5, with unresolved D. V was shortened by 0 bases and J by 4 bases, with 12 bases between the two germline ends. The CDR3 sequence is 15 residues long. Germline CDR1 reads SGHTA; CDR2 reads FQGNSA.

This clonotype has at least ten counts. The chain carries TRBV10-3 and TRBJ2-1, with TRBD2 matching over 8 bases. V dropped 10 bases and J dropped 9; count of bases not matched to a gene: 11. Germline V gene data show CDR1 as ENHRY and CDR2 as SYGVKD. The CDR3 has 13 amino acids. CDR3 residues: CATGPEAGGEQFF. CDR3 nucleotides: TGTGCCACCGGTCCTGAGGCGGGAGGTGAGCAGTTCTTC.

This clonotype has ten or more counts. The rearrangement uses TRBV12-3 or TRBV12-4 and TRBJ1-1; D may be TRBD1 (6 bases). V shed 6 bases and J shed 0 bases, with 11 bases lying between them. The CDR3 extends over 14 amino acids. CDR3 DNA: TGTGCCAGCAGACAGGGCAGCATGAACACTGAAGCTTTCTTT. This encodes CASRQGSMNTEAFF.

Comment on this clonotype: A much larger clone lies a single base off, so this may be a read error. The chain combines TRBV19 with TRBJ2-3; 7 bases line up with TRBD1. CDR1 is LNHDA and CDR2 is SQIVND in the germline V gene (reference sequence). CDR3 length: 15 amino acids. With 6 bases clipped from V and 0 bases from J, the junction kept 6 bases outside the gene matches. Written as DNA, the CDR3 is TGTGCCAGTAGGGGGGACAGCTTTAGCACAGATACGCAGTATTTT. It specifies CASRGDSFSTDTQYF.

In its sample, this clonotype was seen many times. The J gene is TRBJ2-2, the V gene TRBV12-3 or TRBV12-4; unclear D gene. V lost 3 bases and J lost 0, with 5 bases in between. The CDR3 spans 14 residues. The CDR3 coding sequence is TGTGCCAGCAGTTTTCAAGCGAACACCGGGGAGCTGTTTTTT. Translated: CASSFQANTGELFF.

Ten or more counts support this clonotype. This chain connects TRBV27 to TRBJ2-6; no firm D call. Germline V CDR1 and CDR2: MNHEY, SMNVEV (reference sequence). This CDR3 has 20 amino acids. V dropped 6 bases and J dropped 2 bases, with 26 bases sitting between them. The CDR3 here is CASSLSRYKTATPGANVLTF. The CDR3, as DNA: TGTGCCAGCAGCCTATCTCGCTACAAAACCGCTACTCCTGGGGCCAACGTCCTGACTTTC.

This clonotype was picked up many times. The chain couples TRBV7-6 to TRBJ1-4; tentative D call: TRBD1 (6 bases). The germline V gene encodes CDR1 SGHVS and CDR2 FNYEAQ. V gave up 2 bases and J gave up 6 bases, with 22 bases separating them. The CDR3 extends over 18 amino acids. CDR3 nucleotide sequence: TGTGCCAGCAGCTTAATCCGAGCAGGGGCTTCCGGGGATGAAAAACTGTTTTTT. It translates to CASSLIRAGASGDEKLFF.

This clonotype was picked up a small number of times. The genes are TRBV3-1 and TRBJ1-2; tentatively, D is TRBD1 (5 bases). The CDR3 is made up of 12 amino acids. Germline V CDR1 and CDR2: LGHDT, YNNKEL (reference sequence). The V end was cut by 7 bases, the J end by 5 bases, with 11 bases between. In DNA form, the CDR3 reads TGTGCCAGCACCCCGGGGGGGTATGGCTACACCTTC. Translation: CASTPGGYGYTF.

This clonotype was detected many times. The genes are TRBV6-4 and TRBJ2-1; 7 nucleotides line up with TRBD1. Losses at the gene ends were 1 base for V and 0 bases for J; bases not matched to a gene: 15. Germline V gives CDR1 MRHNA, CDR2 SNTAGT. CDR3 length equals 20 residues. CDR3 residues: CASSDCRGTVFQVSYNEQFF. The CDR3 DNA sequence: TGTGCCAGCAGTGACTGTAGGGGGACAGTATTTCAAGTCTCCTACAATGAGCAGTTCTTC.

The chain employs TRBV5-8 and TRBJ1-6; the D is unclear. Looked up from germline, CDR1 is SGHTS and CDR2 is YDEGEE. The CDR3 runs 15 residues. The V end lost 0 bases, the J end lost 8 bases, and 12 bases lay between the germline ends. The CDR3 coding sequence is TGTGCCAGCAGCTTGGAATACGGGGTGGATTCACCCCTCCACTTT. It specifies CASSLEYGVDSPLHF.

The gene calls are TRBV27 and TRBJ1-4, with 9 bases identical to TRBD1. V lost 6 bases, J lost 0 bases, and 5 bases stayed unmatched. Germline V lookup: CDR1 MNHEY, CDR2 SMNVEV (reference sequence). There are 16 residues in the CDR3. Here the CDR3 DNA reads TGTGCCAGCAGCACGGACAGGGGCGCAACTAATGAAAAACTGTTTTTT. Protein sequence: CASSTDRGATNEKLFF.

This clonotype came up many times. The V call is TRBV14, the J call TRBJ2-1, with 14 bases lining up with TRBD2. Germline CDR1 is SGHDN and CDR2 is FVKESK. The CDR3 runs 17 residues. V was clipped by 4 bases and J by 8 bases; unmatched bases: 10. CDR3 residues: CASSPTSGRALMHEQFF. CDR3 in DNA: TGTGCCAGCAGCCCGACTAGCGGGAGGGCATTAATGCATGAGCAGTTCTTC.

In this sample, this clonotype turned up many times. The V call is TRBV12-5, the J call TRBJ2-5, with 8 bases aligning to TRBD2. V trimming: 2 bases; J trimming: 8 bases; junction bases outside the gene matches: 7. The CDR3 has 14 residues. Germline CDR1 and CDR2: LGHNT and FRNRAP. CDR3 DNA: TGTGCTAGTGGTTTGCCCGCTCGGGAGGGAACCCAGTACTTC. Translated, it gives CASGLPAREGTQYF.

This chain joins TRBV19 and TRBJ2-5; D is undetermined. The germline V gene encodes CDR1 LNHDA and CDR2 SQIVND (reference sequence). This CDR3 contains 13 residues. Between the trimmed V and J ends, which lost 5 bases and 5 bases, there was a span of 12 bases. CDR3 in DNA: TGTGCCAGTAGTCTAGGAATGGCGGAGACCCAGTACTTC. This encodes CASSLGMAETQYF.

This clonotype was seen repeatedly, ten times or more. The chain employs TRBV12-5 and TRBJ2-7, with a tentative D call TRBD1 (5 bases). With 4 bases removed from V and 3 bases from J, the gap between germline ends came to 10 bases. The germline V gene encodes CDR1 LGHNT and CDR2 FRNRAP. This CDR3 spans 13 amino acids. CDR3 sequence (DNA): TGTGCTAGTGGTTCGACAGCAGACTACGAGCAGTACTTC. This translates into CASGSTADYEQYF.

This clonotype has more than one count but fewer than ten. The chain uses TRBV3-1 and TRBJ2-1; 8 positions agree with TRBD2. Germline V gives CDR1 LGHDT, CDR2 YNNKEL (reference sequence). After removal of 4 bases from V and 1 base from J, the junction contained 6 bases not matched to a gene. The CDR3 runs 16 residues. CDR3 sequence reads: CASSPSSGRSYNEQFF. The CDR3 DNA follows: TGTGCCAGCAGCCCCTCGAGCGGGAGATCCTACAATGAGCAGTTCTTC.

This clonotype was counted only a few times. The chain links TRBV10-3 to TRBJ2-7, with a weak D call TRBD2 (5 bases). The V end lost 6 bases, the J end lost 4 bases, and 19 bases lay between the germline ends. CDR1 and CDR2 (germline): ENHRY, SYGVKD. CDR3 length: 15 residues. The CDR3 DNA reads TGTGCCATCAGCGCTGCTAGCAATCTGGAGTACGAGCAGTACTTC. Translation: CAISAASNLEYEQYF.

The CDR3 is CASSLGGRHQPQHF. In DNA, the CDR3 is TGTGCCAGCAGCTTGGGGGGTAGGCATCAGCCCCAGCATTTT. The V and J genes are TRBV5-6 and TRBJ1-5; D is unclear. Germline lookup yields CDR1 SGHDT and CDR2 YYEEEE. The CDR3 is 14 amino acids. The ends were cut back, 0 bases at V and 5 bases at J, with 9 bases in the middle.

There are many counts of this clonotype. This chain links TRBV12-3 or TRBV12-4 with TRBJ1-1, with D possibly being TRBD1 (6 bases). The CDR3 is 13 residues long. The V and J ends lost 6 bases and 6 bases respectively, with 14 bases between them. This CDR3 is CASRHNREPEAFF. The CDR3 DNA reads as TGTGCCAGCAGACATAACAGGGAACCTGAAGCTTTCTTT.

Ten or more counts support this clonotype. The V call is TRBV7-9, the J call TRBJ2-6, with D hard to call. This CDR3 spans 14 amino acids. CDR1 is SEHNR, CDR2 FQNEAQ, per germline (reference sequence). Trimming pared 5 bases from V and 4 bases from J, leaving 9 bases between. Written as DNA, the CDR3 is TGTGCCAGCAGCAGAGTTACCGGGGCCAACGTCCTGACTTTC. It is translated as CASSRVTGANVLTF.

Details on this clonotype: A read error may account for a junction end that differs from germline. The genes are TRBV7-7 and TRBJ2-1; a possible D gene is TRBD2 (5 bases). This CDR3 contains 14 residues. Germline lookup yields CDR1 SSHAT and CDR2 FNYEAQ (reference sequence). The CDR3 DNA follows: TGTGCTAGCAGCTTAAACGTGGGAGATAATGAGCAGTTCTTC. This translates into CASSLNVGDNEQFF.

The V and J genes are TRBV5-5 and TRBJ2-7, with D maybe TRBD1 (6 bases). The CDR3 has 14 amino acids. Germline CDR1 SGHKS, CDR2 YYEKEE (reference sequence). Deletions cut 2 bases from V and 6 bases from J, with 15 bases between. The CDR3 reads CASSFWPQGFEQYF. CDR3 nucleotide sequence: TGTGCCAGCAGCTTCTGGCCTCAGGGGTTCGAGCAGTACTTC.

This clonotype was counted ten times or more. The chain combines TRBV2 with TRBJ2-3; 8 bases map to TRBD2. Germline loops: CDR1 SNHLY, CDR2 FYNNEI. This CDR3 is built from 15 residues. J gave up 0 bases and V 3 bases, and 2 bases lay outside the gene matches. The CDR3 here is CASSDLAGSTDTQYF. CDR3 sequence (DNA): TGTGCCAGCAGTGACCTAGCGGGCAGCACAGATACGCAGTATTTT.

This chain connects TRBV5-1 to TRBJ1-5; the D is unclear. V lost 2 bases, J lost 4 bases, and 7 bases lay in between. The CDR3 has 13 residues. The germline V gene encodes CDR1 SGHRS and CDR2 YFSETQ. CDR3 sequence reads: CASSFGRNQPQHF. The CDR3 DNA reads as TGCGCCAGCAGCTTTGGCCGAAATCAGCCCCAGCATTTT.

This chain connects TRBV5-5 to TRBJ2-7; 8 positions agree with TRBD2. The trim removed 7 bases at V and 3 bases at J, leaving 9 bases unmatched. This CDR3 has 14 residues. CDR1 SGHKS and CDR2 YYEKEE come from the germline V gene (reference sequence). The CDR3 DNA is TGTGCCAGCCGGGGGCTAGCGGGTAACTACGAGCAGTACTTC. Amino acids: CASRGLAGNYEQYF.